The 14 T cell receptor beta chains listed next were all sequenced from one sample in a study of blood T cell repertoires in COVID-19. Clones were sequenced by immunoSEQ multiplex PCR, and TCRdb holds only the in-frame ones, with some missing. Among fewer than 35,000 clones, roughly nine tenths were seen once, and the ten largest hold 4% to 5.5%. Specimen: peripheral blood. The receptors were sampled from a man between 65 and 79 years old with active COVID-19.

V is TRBV29-1 and J is TRBJ1-5; tentative D call: TRBD1 (6 bases). Germline lookup yields CDR1 SQVTM and CDR2 ANQGSEA. This CDR3 comprises 13 residues. V lost 7 bases, J lost 4 bases, and 14 bases lay in between. The CDR3 is CSAGTHQNQPQHF. The DNA of the CDR3 is TGCAGCGCAGGGACACATCAAAATCAGCCCCAGCATTTT.

V usage is TRBV9 and J usage is TRBJ2-3; TRBD2 matches 12 bases. The CDR3 sequence is 17 residues long. CDR1 is SGDLS, CDR2 YYNGEE, per germline. V lost 5 bases to trimming and J lost 4 bases; unmatched junction nucleotides: 11. The DNA of the CDR3 is TGTGCCAGCAGTGAAACGGGACTAGCGGGCCCGGCAGATACGCAGTATTTT. Its protein is CASSETGLAGPADTQYF.

The sample holds one count of this clone. The chain employs TRBV5-6 and TRBJ1-1; TRBD1 might be the D (5 bases). CDR1 is SGHDT and CDR2 is YYEEEE in the germline V gene. The germline V and J ends were trimmed by 3 bases and 3 bases, with 12 bases remaining between them. This CDR3 comprises 14 residues. As DNA, the CDR3 is TGTGCCAGCAGCTCCAGGGATGCGGACACTGAAGCTTTCTTT. Its protein product is CASSSRDADTEAFF.

The sample holds a few counts of this clone. V gene TRBV27 combines with J gene TRBJ2-5; 7 bases align to TRBD1. Germline CDR1 MNHEY, CDR2 SMNVEV (reference sequence). This CDR3 has 15 amino acids. After removal of 5 bases from V and 5 bases from J, the junction contained 11 bases not matched to a gene. CDR3 nucleotides: TGTGCCAGCAGTCGCAAAGGGGGCGCGGTGGAGACCCAGTACTTC. Its protein product is CASSRKGGAVETQYF.

This clone has a single count. The chain joins TRBV5-4 to TRBJ1-2; weak D call: TRBD1 (6 bases). Trimming took off 6 bases at V and 7 bases at J, with 19 bases between the two ends. Germline-derived CDR1 and CDR2 are SGHNT and YYREEE (reference sequence). The CDR3 covers 14 residues. CDR3 in amino acids: CASTIGGGSPGYTF. CDR3 DNA sequence: TGTGCCAGCACCATCGGGGGGGGCAGCCCTGGCTACACCTTC.

The V gene is TRBV6-5, the J gene TRBJ1-1, with a possible D match to TRBD1 (6 bases). The V end was cut by 2 bases, the J end by 0 bases, with 7 bases between. Germline V gene data show CDR1 as MNHEY and CDR2 as SVGAGI. The CDR3 runs to 14 residues. The CDR3 loop is CASSYGDMNTEAFF. The CDR3 DNA reads as TGTGCCAGCAGTTACGGGGACATGAACACTGAAGCTTTCTTT.

The chain joins TRBV28 to TRBJ2-2, with 9 positions matching TRBD2. The CDR3 runs to 18 residues. CDR1 and CDR2 (germline): MDHEN, SYDVKM. V shed 3 bases and J 3 bases; nucleotides not matched to a gene: 11. CDR3 amino acids: CASSFLERGATYTGELFF. The CDR3 region has the DNA TGTGCCAGCAGTTTTCTGGAGCGGGGGGCGACGTACACCGGGGAGCTGTTTTTT.

The rearrangement links TRBV18 to TRBJ1-6; tentatively, D is TRBD1 (5 bases). The CDR3 extends over 16 amino acids. Germline V lookup: CDR1 KGHSH, CDR2 LQKENI. V was pared by 3 bases and J by 7 bases, with 16 bases between. The CDR3 is CASSPPGGEGNSPLHF. Written as DNA, the CDR3 is TGTGCCAGCTCACCCCCCGGAGGGGAGGGAAATTCACCCCTCCACTTT.

This chain connects TRBV19 to TRBJ2-3; TRBD2 agrees at 8 bases. Trimming at V came to 1 base and at J to 0 bases, leaving 3 bases not matched to a gene. Germline lookup yields CDR1 LNHDA and CDR2 SQIVND (reference sequence). The CDR3 has 16 amino acids. Here the CDR3 reads CASSIAGGPSTDTQYF. In DNA, the CDR3 is TGTGCCAGTAGTATAGCGGGGGGGCCTAGCACAGATACGCAGTATTTT.

The rearrangement joins TRBV6-5 to TRBJ1-3, with D hard to call. Trimming left V 7 bases short and J 4 bases short, with 17 bases between. Germline CDR1 reads MNHEY; CDR2 reads SVGAGI. The CDR3 runs to 15 residues. CDR3: CASIGLNLPGNTIYF. The CDR3 DNA follows: TGTGCCAGCATCGGACTCAACCTCCCAGGAAACACCATATATTTT.

V gene TRBV18 combines with J gene TRBJ1-6; 9 nucleotides match TRBD1. The CDR3 runs to 14 residues. Germline CDR1 KGHSH, CDR2 LQKENI. The junction had 4 bases not matched to a gene; V was cut back by 3 bases and J by 10 bases. The CDR3 loop is CASSPGTGQSPLHF. The CDR3 DNA is TGTGCCAGCTCACCGGGGACAGGGCAATCACCCCTCCACTTT.

CDR3 sequence (DNA): TGTGCCAGCCTTAATTTCCATCATAGGGGGCGCGGTGGAAACACCATATATTTT. It is translated as CASLNFHHRGRGGNTIYF. The chain links TRBV28 to TRBJ1-3; 7 bases line up with TRBD1. The ends lost 8 bases at V and 3 bases at J; junction bases unmatched: 19. Germline CDR1 MDHEN, CDR2 SYDVKM. This CDR3 is built from 18 residues.

For the CDR3, the DNA is TGTGCCAGCAGTTACTCGGACAGGAGCAATCAGCCCCAGCATTTT. Translated, it gives CASSYSDRSNQPQHF. V and J are TRBV6-5 and TRBJ1-5, with 7 nucleotides matching TRBD1. The length of the CDR3 is 15 residues. V was clipped by 0 bases and J by 1 base; unmatched bases: 0. Germline loops: CDR1 MNHEY, CDR2 SVGAGI.

The chain carries TRBV15 and TRBJ2-3; 7 nucleotides line up with TRBD1. V trimming: 1 base; J trimming: 6 bases; junction bases outside the gene matches: 7. The CDR3 extends over 15 amino acids. Germline V CDR1 and CDR2: LNHNV, YYDKDF (reference sequence). The DNA of the CDR3 is TGTGCCACCAGCAGAGTCGGGACAGTCACCGATACGCAGTATTTT. Its protein product is CATSRVGTVTDTQYF.